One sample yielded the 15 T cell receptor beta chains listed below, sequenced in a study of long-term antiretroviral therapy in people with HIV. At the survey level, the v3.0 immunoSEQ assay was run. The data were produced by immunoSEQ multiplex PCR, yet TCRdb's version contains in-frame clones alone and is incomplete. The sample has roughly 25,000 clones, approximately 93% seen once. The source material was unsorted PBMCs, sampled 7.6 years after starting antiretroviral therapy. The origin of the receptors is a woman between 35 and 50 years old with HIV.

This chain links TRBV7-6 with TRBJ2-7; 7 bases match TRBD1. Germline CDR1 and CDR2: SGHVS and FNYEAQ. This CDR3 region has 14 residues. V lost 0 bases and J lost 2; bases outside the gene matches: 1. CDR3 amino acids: CASSLAGGPYEQYF. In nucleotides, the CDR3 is TGTGCCAGCAGCTTAGCAGGGGGCCCCTACGAGCAGTACTTC.

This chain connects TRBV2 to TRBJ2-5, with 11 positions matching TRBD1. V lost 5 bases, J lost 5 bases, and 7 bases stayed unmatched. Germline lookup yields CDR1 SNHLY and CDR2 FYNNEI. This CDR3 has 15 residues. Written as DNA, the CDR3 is TGTGCCAGCAGTAGGCGGACAGGGGGCTGGGAGACCCAGTACTTC. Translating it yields CASSRRTGGWETQYF.

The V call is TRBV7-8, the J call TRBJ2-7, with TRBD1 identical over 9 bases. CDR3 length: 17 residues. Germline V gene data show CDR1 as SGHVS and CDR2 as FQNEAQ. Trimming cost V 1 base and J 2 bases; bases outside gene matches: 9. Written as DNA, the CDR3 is TGTGCCAGCAGCTTAGTGGGACAGGGTGGTAGAACCTACGAGCAGTACTTC. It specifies CASSLVGQGGRTYEQYF. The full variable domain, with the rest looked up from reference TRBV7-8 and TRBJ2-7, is GAGVSQSPRYKVAKRGQDVALRCDPISGHVSLFWYQQALGQGPEFLTYFQNEAQLDKSGLPSDRFFAERPEGSVSTLKIQRTQQEDSAVYLCASSLVGQGGRTYEQYFGPGTRLTVT.

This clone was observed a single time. CDR3 nucleotides: TGTGCCAGCAGCTTAGCCCACACTGAAGCTTTCTTT. Amino acid sequence: CASSLAHTEAFF. The chain is built from TRBV11-2 and TRBJ1-1, with unresolved D. This CDR3 comprises 12 residues. Germline V gene sequence: CDR1 SGHAT, CDR2 FQNNGV. V was clipped by 1 base and J by 3 bases, with 3 bases between them. The full variable domain, with the rest looked up from reference TRBV11-2 and TRBJ1-1, is EAGVAQSPRYKIIEKRQSVAFWCNPISGHATLYWYQQILGQGPKLLIQFQNNGVVDDSQLPKDRFSAERLKGVDSTLKIQPAKLEDSAVYLCASSLAHTEAFFGQGTRLTVV.

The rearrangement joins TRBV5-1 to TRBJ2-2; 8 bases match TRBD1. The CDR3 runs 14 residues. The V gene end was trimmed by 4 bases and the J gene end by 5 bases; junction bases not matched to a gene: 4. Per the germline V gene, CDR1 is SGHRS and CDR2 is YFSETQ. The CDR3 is CASSEQGETGELFF. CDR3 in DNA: TGCGCCAGCAGCGAACAGGGGGAAACCGGGGAGCTGTTTTTT.

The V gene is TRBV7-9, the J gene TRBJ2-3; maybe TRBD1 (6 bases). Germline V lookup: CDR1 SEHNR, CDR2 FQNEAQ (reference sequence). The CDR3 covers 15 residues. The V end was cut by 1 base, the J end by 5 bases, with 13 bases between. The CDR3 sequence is CASSLVGGAEDTQYF. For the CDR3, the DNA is TGTGCCAGCAGCTTAGTTGGGGGCGCGGAAGATACGCAGTATTTT.

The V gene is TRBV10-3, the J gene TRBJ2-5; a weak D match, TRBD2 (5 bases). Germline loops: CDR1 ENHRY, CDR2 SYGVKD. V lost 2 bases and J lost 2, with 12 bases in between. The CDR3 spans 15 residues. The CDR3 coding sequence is TGTGCCATCAGTGAGGTAACTAGGGAGCAAGAGACCCAGTACTTC. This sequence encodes CAISEVTREQETQYF.

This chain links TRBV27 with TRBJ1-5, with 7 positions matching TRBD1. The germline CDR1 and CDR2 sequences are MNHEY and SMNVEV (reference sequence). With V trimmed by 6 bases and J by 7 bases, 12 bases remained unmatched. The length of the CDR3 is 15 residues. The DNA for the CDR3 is TGTGCCAGCAGCTTTCAGGGGGTGTTAGGACAGCCCCAGCATTTT. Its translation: CASSFQGVLGQPQHF.

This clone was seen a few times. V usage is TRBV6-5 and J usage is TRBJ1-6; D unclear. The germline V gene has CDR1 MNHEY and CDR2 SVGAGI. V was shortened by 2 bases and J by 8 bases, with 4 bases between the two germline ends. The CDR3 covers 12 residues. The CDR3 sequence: CASSYRDSPLHF. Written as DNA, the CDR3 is TGTGCCAGCAGTTACCGGGATTCACCCCTCCACTTT.

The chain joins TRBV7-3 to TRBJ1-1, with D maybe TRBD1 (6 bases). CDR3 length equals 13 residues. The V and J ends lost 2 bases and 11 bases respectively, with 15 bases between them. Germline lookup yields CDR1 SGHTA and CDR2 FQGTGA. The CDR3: CASSLRPGEGAFF. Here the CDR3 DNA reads TGTGCCAGCAGCTTACGGCCAGGGGAGGGGGCTTTCTTT. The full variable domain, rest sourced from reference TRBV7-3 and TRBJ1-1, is GAGVSQTPSNKVTEKGKYVELRCDPISGHTALYWYRQSLGQGPEFLIYFQGTGAADDSGLPNDRFFAVRPEGSVSTLKIQRTERGDSAVYLCASSLRPGEGAFFGQGTRLTVV.

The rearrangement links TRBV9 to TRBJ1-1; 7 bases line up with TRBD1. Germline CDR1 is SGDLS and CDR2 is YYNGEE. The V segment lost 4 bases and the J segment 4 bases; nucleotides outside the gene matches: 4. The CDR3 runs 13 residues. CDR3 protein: CASSRDSGTEAFF. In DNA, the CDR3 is TGTGCCAGCAGCCGGGACAGTGGCACTGAAGCTTTCTTT.

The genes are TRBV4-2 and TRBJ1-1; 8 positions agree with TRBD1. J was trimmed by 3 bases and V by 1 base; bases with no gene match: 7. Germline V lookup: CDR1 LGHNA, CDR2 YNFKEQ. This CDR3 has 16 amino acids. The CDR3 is CASSQGSGGADTEAFF. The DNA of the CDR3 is TGTGCCAGCAGCCAAGGTTCAGGGGGCGCTGACACTGAAGCTTTCTTT.

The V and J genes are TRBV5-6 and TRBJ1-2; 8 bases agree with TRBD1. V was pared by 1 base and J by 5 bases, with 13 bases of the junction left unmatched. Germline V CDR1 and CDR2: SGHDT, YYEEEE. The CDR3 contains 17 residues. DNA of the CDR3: TGTGCCAGCAGCTTGTGGGCAGGGGGCTCAGGGCCGTATGGCTACACCTTC. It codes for CASSLWAGGSGPYGYTF.

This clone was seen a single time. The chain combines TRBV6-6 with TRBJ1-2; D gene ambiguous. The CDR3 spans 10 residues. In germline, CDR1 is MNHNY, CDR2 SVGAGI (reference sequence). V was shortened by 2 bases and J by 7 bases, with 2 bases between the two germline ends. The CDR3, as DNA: TGTGCCAGCAGTTACGTTGGCTACACCTTC. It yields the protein CASSYVGYTF.

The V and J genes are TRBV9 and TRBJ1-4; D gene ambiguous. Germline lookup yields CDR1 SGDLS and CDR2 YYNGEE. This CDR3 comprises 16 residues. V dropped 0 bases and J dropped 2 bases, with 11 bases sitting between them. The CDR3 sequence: CASSVDAFRTNEKLFF. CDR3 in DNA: TGTGCCAGCAGCGTAGACGCCTTCCGGACTAATGAAAAACTGTTTTTT.